The entry that follows covers one TCR beta chain sequence. Its cognate antigen is unknown. Repertoires were generated with immunoSEQ multiplex PCR, while TCRdb's copy carries only in-frame clones and drops some. Of fewer than 400,000 clones listed, 75% to 90% were seen once; the top ten hold about 0.91%. The sample belongs to a study of cytomegalovirus exposure and HLA in healthy donors. Whole-study results and caveats: There were over 150 TCR beta chains listed as cytomegalovirus-associated. In a later analysis, first-cohort TCR clusters were found to tend to co-occur in the 100 to 150 validation repertoires. Rare TCR sequences predominated, though certain public TCRs were found in many donors.

V was shortened by 5 bases and J by 6 bases, with 11 bases between the two germline ends. This CDR3 has 12 amino acids. Germline-derived CDR1 and CDR2 are KGHSH and LQKENI. The material sequenced was PBMCs. This clonotype was obtained from a woman aged 18-29 years in good health and CMV-seronegative. The chain uses TRBV18 and TRBJ2-7; TRBD2 might be the D (5 bases). The CDR3 DNA is TGTGCCAGCTCAGCAAGGGCGGGCGAGCAGTACTTC. As protein: CASSARAGEQYF.